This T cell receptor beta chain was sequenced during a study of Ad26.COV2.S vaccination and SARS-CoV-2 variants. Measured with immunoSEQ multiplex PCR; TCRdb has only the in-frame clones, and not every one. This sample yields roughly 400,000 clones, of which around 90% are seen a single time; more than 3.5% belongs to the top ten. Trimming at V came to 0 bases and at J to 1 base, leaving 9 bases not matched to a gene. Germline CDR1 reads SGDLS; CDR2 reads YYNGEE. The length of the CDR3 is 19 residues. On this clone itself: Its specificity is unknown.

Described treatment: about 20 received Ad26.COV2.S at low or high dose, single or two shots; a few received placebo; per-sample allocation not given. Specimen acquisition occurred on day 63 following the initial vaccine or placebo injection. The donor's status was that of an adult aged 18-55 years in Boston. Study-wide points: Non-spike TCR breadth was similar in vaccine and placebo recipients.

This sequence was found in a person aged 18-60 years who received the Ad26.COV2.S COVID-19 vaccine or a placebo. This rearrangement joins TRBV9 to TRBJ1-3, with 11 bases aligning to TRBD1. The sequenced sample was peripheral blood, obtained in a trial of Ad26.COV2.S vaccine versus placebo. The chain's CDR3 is CASSVESWTGGASGNTIYF. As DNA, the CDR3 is TGTGCCAGCAGCGTAGAAAGCTGGACAGGGGGCGCGTCTGGAAACACCATATATTTT.